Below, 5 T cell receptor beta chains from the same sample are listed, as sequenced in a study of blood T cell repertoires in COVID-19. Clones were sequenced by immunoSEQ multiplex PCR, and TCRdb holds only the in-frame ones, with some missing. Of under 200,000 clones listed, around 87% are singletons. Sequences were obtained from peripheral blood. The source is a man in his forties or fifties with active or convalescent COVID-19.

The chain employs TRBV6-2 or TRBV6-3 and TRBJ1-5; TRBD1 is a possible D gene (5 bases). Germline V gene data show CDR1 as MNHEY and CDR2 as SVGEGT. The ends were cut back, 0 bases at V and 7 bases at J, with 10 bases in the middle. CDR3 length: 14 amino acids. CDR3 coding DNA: TGTGCCAGCAGTTACTCCATAGGGGAACAGCCCCAGCATTTT. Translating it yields CASSYSIGEQPQHF.

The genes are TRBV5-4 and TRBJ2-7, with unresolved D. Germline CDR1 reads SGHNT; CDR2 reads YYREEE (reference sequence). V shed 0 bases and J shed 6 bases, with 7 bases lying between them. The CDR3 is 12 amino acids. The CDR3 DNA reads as TGTGCCAGCAGCTTGGGGTTGGCCGAGCAGTACTTC. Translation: CASSLGLAEQYF.

The CDR3 region has the DNA TGTGCCAGTAGTATTTTGAGCTCTGGAAACACCATATATTTT. Translated, it gives CASSILSSGNTIYF. The J gene is TRBJ1-3, the V gene TRBV19; no firm D call. Deletions cut 3 bases from V and 0 bases from J, with 6 bases between. This CDR3 has 14 amino acids. Germline lookup yields CDR1 LNHDA and CDR2 SQIVND (reference sequence).

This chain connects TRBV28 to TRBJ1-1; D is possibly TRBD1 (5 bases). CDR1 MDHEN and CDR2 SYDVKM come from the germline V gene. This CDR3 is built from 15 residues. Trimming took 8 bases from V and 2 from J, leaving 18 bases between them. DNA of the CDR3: TGTGCCAGCCGGGGGACGGGAAGTTCTAACACTGAAGCTTTCTTT. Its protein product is CASRGTGSSNTEAFF.

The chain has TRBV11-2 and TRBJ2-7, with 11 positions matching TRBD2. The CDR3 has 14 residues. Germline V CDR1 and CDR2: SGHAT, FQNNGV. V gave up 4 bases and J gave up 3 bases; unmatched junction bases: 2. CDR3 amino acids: CASSSTSGVYEQYF. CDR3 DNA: TGTGCCAGCAGCTCGACTAGCGGGGTCTACGAGCAGTACTTC.